This entry features one T cell receptor beta chain sequence. These data come from a study of blood T cell repertoires in COVID-19. Turning to the study itself: Sources were T cells, B-cell-depleted T cells, or PBMCs; the material itself was cDNA or gDNA.

Data came from immunoSEQ multiplex PCR; TCRdb stores just in-frame clones and leaves some out. The sample includes around 100,000 clones, around four fifths seen only once; the top ten take around 30%. The germline V gene has CDR1 SNHLY and CDR2 FYNNEI. CDR3 length: 14 residues. V dropped 7 bases and J dropped 7; count of bases not matched to a gene: 8. The chain employs TRBV2 and TRBJ2-2; 8 positions agree with TRBD2. This TCR came from a man in his 70s with active or convalescent COVID-19. Sequencing was performed on peripheral blood. The CDR3 is CASKERGWDGELFF. The CDR3 nucleotides are TGTGCCAGCAAGGAGCGGGGGTGGGACGGGGAGCTGTTTTTT.